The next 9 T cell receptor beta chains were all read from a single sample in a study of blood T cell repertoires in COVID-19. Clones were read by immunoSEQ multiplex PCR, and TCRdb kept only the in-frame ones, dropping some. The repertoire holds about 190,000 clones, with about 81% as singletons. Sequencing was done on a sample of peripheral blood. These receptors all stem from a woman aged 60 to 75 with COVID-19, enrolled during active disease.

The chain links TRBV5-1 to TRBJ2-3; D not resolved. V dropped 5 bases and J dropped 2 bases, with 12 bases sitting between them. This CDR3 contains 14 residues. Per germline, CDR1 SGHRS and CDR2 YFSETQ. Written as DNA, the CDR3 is TGCGCCAGCAGTGAGGCCACTATCACAGATACGCAGTATTTT. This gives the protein CASSEATITDTQYF. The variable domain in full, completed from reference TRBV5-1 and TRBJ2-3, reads KAGVTQTPRYLIKTRGQQVTLSCSPISGHRSVSWYQQTPGQGLQFLFEYFSETQRNKGNFPGRFSGRQFSNSRSEMNVSTLELGDSALYLCASSEATITDTQYFGPGTRLTVL.

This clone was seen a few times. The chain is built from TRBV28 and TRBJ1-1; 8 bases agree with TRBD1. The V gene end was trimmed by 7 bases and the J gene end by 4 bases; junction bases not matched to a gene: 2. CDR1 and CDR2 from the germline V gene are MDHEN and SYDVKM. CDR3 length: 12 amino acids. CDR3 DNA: TGTGCCAGCAAAACAGGGGGCACTGAAGCTTTCTTT. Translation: CASKTGGTEAFF. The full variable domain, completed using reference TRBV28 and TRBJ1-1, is DVKVTQSSRYLVKRTGEKVFLECVQDMDHENMFWYRQDPGLGLRLIYFSYDVKMKEKGDIPEGYSVSREKKERFSLILESASTNQTSMYLCASKTGGTEAFFGQGTRLTVV.

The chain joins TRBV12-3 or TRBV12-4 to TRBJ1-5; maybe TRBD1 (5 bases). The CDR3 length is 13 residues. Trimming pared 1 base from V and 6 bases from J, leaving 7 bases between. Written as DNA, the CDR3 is TGTGCCAGCAGTTTAGGTAGGGGTCAGCCCCAGCATTTT. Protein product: CASSLGRGQPQHF.

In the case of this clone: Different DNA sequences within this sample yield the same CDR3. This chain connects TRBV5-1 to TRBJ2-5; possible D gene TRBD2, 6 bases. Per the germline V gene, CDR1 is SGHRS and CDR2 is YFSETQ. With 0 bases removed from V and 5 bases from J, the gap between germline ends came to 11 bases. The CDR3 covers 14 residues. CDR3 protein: CASSLGRGSETQYF. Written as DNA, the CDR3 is TGCGCCAGCAGCTTGGGGAGGGGAAGTGAGACCCAGTACTTC.

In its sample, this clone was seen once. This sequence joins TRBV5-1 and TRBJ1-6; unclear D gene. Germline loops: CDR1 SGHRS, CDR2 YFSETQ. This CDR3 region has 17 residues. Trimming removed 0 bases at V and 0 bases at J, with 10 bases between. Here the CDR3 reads CASSLVLESSYNSPLHF. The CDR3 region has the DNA TGCGCCAGCAGCTTGGTTTTAGAGAGCTCCTATAATTCACCCCTCCACTTT. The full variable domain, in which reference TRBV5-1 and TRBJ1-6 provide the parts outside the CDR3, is KAGVTQTPRYLIKTRGQQVTLSCSPISGHRSVSWYQQTPGQGLQFLFEYFSETQRNKGNFPGRFSGRQFSNSRSEMNVSTLELGDSALYLCASSLVLESSYNSPLHFGNGTRLTVT.

Here the CDR3 reads CASALYRGPRDEQYF. The CDR3 DNA sequence: TGCGCCAGCGCCTTATACAGGGGGCCGCGGGACGAGCAGTACTTC. The chain uses TRBV5-1 and TRBJ2-7; TRBD1 agrees at 9 bases. V was clipped by 7 bases and J by 5 bases; unmatched bases: 13. The germline V gene encodes CDR1 SGHRS and CDR2 YFSETQ. The CDR3 totals 15 residues.

CDR3: CASSLTSGANTGELFF. CDR3 DNA sequence: TGTGCCAGCAGCTTAACTAGCGGGGCGAACACCGGGGAGCTGTTTTTT. The chain links TRBV9 to TRBJ2-2; TRBD2 agrees at 10 bases. CDR1 is SGDLS, CDR2 YYNGEE, per germline. This CDR3 is built from 16 residues. The V segment lost 4 bases and the J segment 0 bases; nucleotides outside the gene matches: 3.

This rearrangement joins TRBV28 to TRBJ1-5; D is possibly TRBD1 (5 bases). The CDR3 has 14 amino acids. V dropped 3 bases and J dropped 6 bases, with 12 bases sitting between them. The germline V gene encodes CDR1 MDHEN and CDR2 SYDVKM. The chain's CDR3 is CASSLGGSGQPQHF. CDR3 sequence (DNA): TGTGCCAGCAGTTTGGGGGGGTCCGGTCAGCCCCAGCATTTT.

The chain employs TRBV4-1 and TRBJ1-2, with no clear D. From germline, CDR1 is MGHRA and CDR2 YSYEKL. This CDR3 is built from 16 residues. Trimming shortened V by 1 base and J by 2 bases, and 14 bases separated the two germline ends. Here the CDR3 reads CASSQVVGRVNYGYTF. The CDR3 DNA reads TGCGCCAGCAGCCAAGTAGTGGGCAGAGTGAACTATGGCTACACCTTC.